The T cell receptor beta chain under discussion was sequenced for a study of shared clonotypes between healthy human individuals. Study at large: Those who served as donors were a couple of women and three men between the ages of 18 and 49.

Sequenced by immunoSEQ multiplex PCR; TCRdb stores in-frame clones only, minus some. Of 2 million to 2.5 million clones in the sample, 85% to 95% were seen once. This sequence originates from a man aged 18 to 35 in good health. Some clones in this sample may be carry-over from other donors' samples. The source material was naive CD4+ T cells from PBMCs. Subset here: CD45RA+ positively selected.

CDR3 protein: CASSLQPSSGNTIYF. In DNA form, the CDR3 reads TGTGCCAGCAGTTTGCAACCTTCCTCTGGAAACACCATATATTTT. The chain couples TRBV28 to TRBJ1-3; D unclear. The V gene lost 3 bases and the J gene lost 0 bases, with 9 bases spanning the gap. Germline lookup yields CDR1 MDHEN and CDR2 SYDVKM. The CDR3 contains 15 residues.